This is a list of T cell receptor beta chains from one sample in a study of blood T cells in healthy people across ages. Using its own MiXCR run on the 5' RACE reads, TCRdb lists one record per CDR3 protein. This sample yields fewer than 2 million distinct CDR3 sequences, of which around 42% are seen a single time; 23% belongs to the top ten. Sample: blood. The receptor source for this set is a human donor in good health. The CDR3 runs from the conserved cysteine through the conserved F or W. A D gene is named only where the DNA matches it firmly. Some rows mark clone size as missing; the rest say once, few, many or name a class of expanded clone.

j_call d_call v_call clone_size cdr3_aa cdr3_nt
TRBJ1-2 - TRBV4-2 - CAGSQDLQLNGYTF TGTGCCGGCAGCCAAGATCTACAGCTCAATGGCTACACCTTC
TRBJ2-6 - TRBV9 - CASSPQGSGANVRTF TGTGCCAGCTCCCCACAGGGCTCTGGGGCCAACGTCCGGACTTTC
TRBJ2-5 - TRBV29-1 - CSVDRDSQETQYF TGCAGCGTTGACCGTGACAGCCAAGAGACCCAGTACTTC
TRBJ2-7 - TRBV7-2 few CASSLAARTYEQYF TGTGCCAGCAGCTTAGCGGCCAGAACCTACGAGCAGTACTTC
TRBJ2-1 TRBD2 TRBV12-3/TRBV12-4 few CASSPLAGGIRSEQFF TGTGCCAGCAGTCCCTTAGCGGGGGGGATTCGTAGTGAGCAGTTCTTC
TRBJ1-1 TRBD1 TRBV28 - CASRDREISTEAFF TGTGCCAGCAGAGACAGGGAAATTAGCACTGAAGCTTTCTTT
TRBJ1-4 TRBD1 TRBV4-1 few CASSQDLTGTGNEKLFF TGCGCCAGCAGCCAAGACCTTACCGGGACAGGGAACGAAAAACTGTTTTTT
TRBJ1-2 TRBD1 TRBV15 - CATSFSGTGIGYGYTF TGTGCCACCAGCTTCTCCGGGACAGGGATTGGCTATGGCTACACCTTC
TRBJ2-7 TRBD1 TRBV12-5 - CASGQDRALSYEQYF TGTGCTAGTGGACAAGACAGGGCCCTCTCCTACGAGCAGTACTTC
TRBJ1-2 - TRBV11-2 - CASSFAVGVPYGYTF TGTGCCAGCAGCTTCGCTGTCGGGGTACCCTACGGCTACACCTTC
TRBJ2-5 - TRBV20-1 once CSARHSGTQYF TGCAGTGCTCGTCATTCGGGGACCCAGTACTTC
TRBJ2-3 - TRBV7-6 - CASSPLDTELPDTQYF TGTGCCAGCAGCCCATTGGACACCGAATTACCAGATACGCAGTATTTT
TRBJ2-2 - TRBV24-1 - CATKKRGSGELFF TGTGCCACCAAGAAGAGGGGGTCCGGGGAGCTGTTTTTT
TRBJ2-1 TRBD1 TRBV7-2 once CASSIRDRGGYEQFF TGTGCCAGCAGCATCCGGGACAGGGGTGGGTATGAGCAGTTCTTC
TRBJ2-5 TRBD2 TRBV5-1 - CASQRGGLQETQYF TGCGCCAGCCAGCGGGGGGGCCTCCAAGAGACCCAGTACTTC
TRBJ2-1 TRBD2 TRBV29-1 many CSVDRSGGYNEQFF TGCAGCGTTGACCGTAGCGGGGGCTACAATGAGCAGTTCTTC
TRBJ2-5 TRBD1 TRBV28 few CASGNPGQGMGRETQYF TGTGCCAGCGGAAATCCGGGACAGGGAATGGGAAGGGAGACCCAGTACTTC
TRBJ1-2 TRBD1 TRBV2 - CASSLAPGQGSSYGYTF TGTGCCAGCAGCTTAGCACCCGGACAGGGCAGTAGTTATGGCTACACCTTC
TRBJ2-1 TRBD2 TRBV5-1 few CASSPSGGPSYNEQFF TGCGCCAGCAGCCCTAGCGGGGGGCCCTCCTACAATGAGCAGTTCTTC
TRBJ1-2 - TRBV7-2 few CASSSYREKNGYTF TGTGCCAGCAGCTCCTACAGGGAAAAGAATGGCTACACCTTC
TRBJ2-7 - TRBV10-3 - CATTSTYEQYF TGTGCCACTACTAGTACCTACGAGCAGTACTTC
TRBJ2-7 - TRBV7-2 - CASSGGRVVEQYF TGTGCCAGCAGCGGGGGGCGAGTAGTCGAGCAGTACTTC
TRBJ1-2 TRBD1 TRBV29-1 - CSVSGQGDYGYTF TGCAGCGTCTCCGGACAGGGGGACTATGGCTACACCTTC
TRBJ2-1 - TRBV7-2 few CASSSSPWDEQFF TGTGCCAGCAGCTCAAGTCCCTGGGATGAGCAGTTCTTC
TRBJ2-2 - TRBV27 - CASSLGLTGANTGELFF TGTGCCAGCAGTTTGGGTTTGACAGGCGCGAACACCGGGGAGCTGTTTTTT
TRBJ2-1 TRBD2 TRBV12-3/TRBV12-4 - CASSFEGYGGAYNEQFF TGTGCCAGCAGTTTTGAAGGGTACGGGGGGGCTTACAATGAGCAGTTCTTC
TRBJ1-3 - TRBV5-5 - CASSSRPEAGNTIYF TGTGCCAGCAGCTCGCGACCTGAGGCTGGAAACACCATATATTTT
TRBJ2-7 - TRBV20-1 few CSATTRTYEQYF TGCAGTGCTACGACTAGGACTTACGAGCAGTACTTC
TRBJ1-1 - TRBV7-2 once CASSLWGQGWSNTEAFF TGTGCCAGCAGCTTATGGGGGCAGGGCTGGTCTAACACTGAAGCTTTCTTT
TRBJ2-5 - TRBV4-3 - CASSQVSAFQETQYF TGCGCCAGCAGCCAAGTGTCAGCTTTCCAAGAGACCCAGTACTTC
TRBJ2-7 - TRBV12-3/TRBV12-4 many CASSLADNYEQYF TGTGCCAGCAGTTTAGCGGACAACTACGAGCAGTACTTC
TRBJ1-2 - TRBV7-2 - CASSGLRVGRNGYTF TGTGCCAGCAGCGGATTAAGGGTAGGAAGAAATGGCTACACCTTC
TRBJ2-1 TRBD2 TRBV2 many CASSPGTRTFF TGTGCCAGCAGTCCCGGGACTAGGACGTTCTTC
TRBJ1-2 TRBD1 TRBV15 - CATSREPQGVGGYTF TGTGCCACCAGCAGAGAGCCGCAGGGGGTCGGTGGCTACACCTTC
TRBJ2-1 - TRBV29-1 few CSVADDRTHNEQFF TGCAGCGTTGCGGATGACAGAACACACAATGAGCAGTTCTTC
TRBJ1-2 - TRBV5-1 few CASSRTTRGNYGYTF TGCGCCAGCAGCCGAACGACCAGGGGAAACTATGGCTACACCTTC
TRBJ1-1 - TRBV6-2/TRBV6-3 once CASSSPTDPGTEAFF TGTGCCAGCAGTTCCCCGACAGACCCAGGAACTGAAGCTTTCTTT
TRBJ2-7 - TRBV7-2 few CASSLGVGSSSYEQYF TGTGCCAGCAGCTTAGGAGTGGGCTCGAGCTCCTACGAGCAGTACTTC
TRBJ2-7 - TRBV6-2/TRBV6-3 - CASSEDSWSYEQYF TGTGCCAGCAGCGAGGACAGTTGGTCCTACGAGCAGTACTTC
TRBJ2-7 TRBD1 TRBV15 few CATSSPGQGSYEQYF TGTGCCACCAGCAGCCCGGGACAGGGCTCCTACGAGCAGTACTTC
TRBJ2-5 - TRBV5-1 - CASSQLGGLETQYF TGCGCCAGCAGCCAACTTGGGGGTTTAGAGACCCAGTACTTC
TRBJ2-7 TRBD2 TRBV6-2/TRBV6-3 - CATPGGGGAYEQYF TGTGCCACCCCGGGGGGAGGCGGAGCCTACGAGCAGTACTTC
TRBJ2-7 - TRBV7-2 - CASSFKFPDEQYF TGTGCCAGCAGCTTTAAATTTCCTGACGAGCAGTACTTC
TRBJ2-4 TRBD2 TRBV20-1 - CSARGLRGDGLYIQYF TGCAGTGCTAGAGGATTACGGGGGGATGGTTTATACATTCAGTACTTC
TRBJ1-2 - TRBV12-3/TRBV12-4 - CASSPGRTWAYGYTF TGTGCCAGCAGTCCGGGACGGACTTGGGCCTATGGCTACACCTTC
TRBJ2-1 - TRBV7-6 few CASSSRGAGGVVYNEQFF TGTGCCAGCAGTTCACGGGGGGCGGGCGGGGTAGTCTACAATGAGCAGTTCTTC
TRBJ1-2 - TRBV29-1 - CSVVRDYGYTF TGCAGCGTTGTGCGGGACTATGGCTACACCTTC
TRBJ2-7 - TRBV7-9 few CASSSWGVLHEQYF TGTGCCAGCAGCTCGTGGGGGGTATTGCACGAGCAGTACTTC
TRBJ2-5 - TRBV5-8 - CASSLGRDHQETQYF TGTGCCAGCAGCTTGGGACGGGACCACCAAGAGACCCAGTACTTC
TRBJ1-5 - TRBV21-1 - CASSKKDRQGGNQPQHF TGTGCCAGCAGCAAAAAGGACCGACAGGGCGGAAATCAGCCCCAGCATTTT